This T cell receptor beta chain appears in the sequencing data of a study of shared clonotypes between healthy human individuals. Whole-study context: Three CD4 naive, three CD4 memory, two CD8 naive and one CD8 memory plate were used per donor.

Generated by immunoSEQ multiplex PCR, the TCRdb table keeps only in-frame clones and is missing some. The sample includes 300,000 to 350,000 clones, roughly 70% of them seen just once. The CDR3 extends over 15 amino acids. The ends were cut back, 4 bases at V and 0 bases at J, with 7 bases in the middle. Looked up from germline, CDR1 is LGHNA and CDR2 is YSLEER. CD4+ cells yielded CD45RA+ naive and CD45RA-negative memory subsets. There are many counts of this clone. The TCR was taken from a man aged 30 to 45 in good health. Material for sequencing was memory CD4+ T cells sorted from blood. Subset in this sample: CD45RA-negative fraction. V is TRBV4-3 and J is TRBJ2-6; the D is unclear. In DNA, the CDR3 is TGCGCCAGCAGCCTGAGCCGCTCTGGGGCCAACGTCCTGACTTTC. Its translation: CASSLSRSGANVLTF.